This entry features one T cell receptor beta chain sequence. This clonotype was counted only a few times. Its recognized antigen is unknown. Base qualities are missing; no much larger clone stands one base away. These data are taken from a study of blood T cells in healthy people across ages (dated by TCRdb to the mid-2010s). As for the study more broadly: In model experiments, template switching captured about one uniquely barcoded TCR beta cDNA molecule for every two T cells. Using the same blood draw, the study looked at two additional independent replicas of 1 million unique cDNA reads for two donors, one aged 18 to 29 and the other aged 80 or older. The donors were split into four age groups: young (average around 16 years), middle-aged (roughly 39), aged (more than 60) and long-lived (roughly 80). Using deep sequencing normalized with unique cDNA molecular identifiers, the study measured how TCR beta repertoire diversity changes with age. Beyond this particular receptor, the publication reports: Compared with the aged group, more naive CD4+ T cells, fewer expanded clones and increased TCR diversity were shown by the long-lived group, suggesting age selection. Because donor CMV infection status was unknown, age-related changes in expanded clonotypes were potentially confounded. As age increased, observed TCR beta diversity per million T cells dropped in a roughly linear way, and a significant reduction was already evident by age 40. Total diversity estimates from one million sequenced T cells were considered lower bounds and underestimates. Observed TCR beta diversity correlated strongly with the percentage of naive T cells measured by flow cytometry. Bulk unsorted PBMC profiling prevented conclusive comparison of naive and antigen-experienced compartments.

The library was made by 5' RACE. Sequenced on an Illumina HiSeq 2500. A second PCR of roughly 7 to 11 cycles was performed with a sample-barcoded 5' primer and a J-beta primer mix. A unique molecular identifier was introduced onto each TCR beta cDNA molecule by a template-switch 5' adaptor carrying 12 random nucleotides. Each sample yielded at least 2.5 million CDR3-containing paired-end reads. All of the RNA was converted into first-strand cDNA using the Mint cDNA synthesis kit, with a TRBC-specific oligonucleotide serving as the primer. Following uracil-DNA glycosylase treatment, a first 18-cycle PCR with universal primers M1SS and BC2_uni_R was performed on all cDNA. Turning to the authors' computational methods: For normalization, 1 million high-quality reads were randomly selected from each sample, with every read carrying a distinct molecular identifier. Instead of being binned into consensus sequences, reads with shared molecular identifiers were discarded. MiTCR, run with a Q25 quality threshold and the strictest error-elimination algorithm, handled CDR3 identification, clonotype clustering and error correction. A nonparametric unseen species model with Euler transformation was used to estimate a lower bound on total TCR beta diversity. TCRdb took the public reads, trimmed them with fastp at Q25, ran MiXCR for clone calling and kept in-frame beta chains. CDR3 protein sequences are deduplicated, and each keeps its most common genes and DNA. The V and J calls shown here were made by TCRdb, not taken from the authors' results. Within this sample are approximately 760,000 distinct CDR3 sequences, with roughly 25% of them counted one time only. The ten largest clones capture 9.4% of the sample.

Its CDR3 holds 14 amino acids, cysteine through phenylalanine. This entry keeps only the CDR3 DNA: 42 bases, framed from base 1. Donors were a few dozen systemically healthy Caucasian individuals from Russia aged 6 to 90 years. Roughly 9 milliliters of peripheral blood were drawn from each donor into EDTA-treated Vacutainer tubes. Ficoll-Paque density-gradient centrifugation was used to isolate PBMCs, with at least 6 million per sample. Total RNA, at least 6 micrograms per sample, was extracted from PBMCs with Trizol reagent. For every donor, flow cytometry on a PBMC aliquot measured the percentage of naive CD45RAhigh/CD27high T cells. This same sample was also taken into another study, of T cells of mothers and their children. Per the second study: Donors were nine systemically healthy Caucasian individuals: three mothers and their six children. cDNA synthesis used all of the extracted RNA, with 1.5 ug of RNA in each 15 ul reaction. In the second PCR, the M1S primer introduced both the sample barcodes and 2-4 random nucleotides. Over 8 million TCR beta CDR3 reads were obtained for each mother, and approximately 3.2 million reads were obtained for each child. In both related and unrelated pairs, thymic selection shapes the output of TCR recombination in a similar way, with inherited differences having only a minor effect. Normalized repertoire overlap in related mother-child pairs was always slightly higher than in unrelated mother-child pairs, but the difference was never significant. No persistent microchimeric T cell clones were found, with a detection sensitivity of 85 to 100 clones per million clonotypes. To look for features that set related mother-child pairs apart from unrelated individuals, the researchers ran deep NGS to compare the TCR beta repertoires of mothers and children. The mean age was roughly 44 +/- 4 years for the mothers and approximately 11 +/- 4 years for the children. Libraries were sequenced on Illumina HiSeq 2000 with 100+100 nt paired-end reads after adapter ligation with NEBNext reagents. Mother and child libraries were prepared a month apart and sequenced in separate runs to prevent cross-contamination. Between roughly 450,000 and 2,000,000 distinct TCR beta clonotypes were identified per donor. Naive TCR beta clonotypes were estimated from low-frequency clonotypes matched to each donor's FACS-determined naive share, without sorting.

This receptor was obtained from a boy aged 5 to 17 in good health. Source material: blood. In this chain, TRBV12-3 or TRBV12-4 is recombined with TRBJ2-5; TRBD2 is a weak D gene call, 6 bases matching. Judging by the DNA end, TRBJ2-1 fits better; the J call may be wrong. CDR3 loop: CASFARRDGNEQFF. The DNA sequence is TGTGCCAGCTTCGCTCGGAGGGACGGGAATGAGCAGTTCTTC.